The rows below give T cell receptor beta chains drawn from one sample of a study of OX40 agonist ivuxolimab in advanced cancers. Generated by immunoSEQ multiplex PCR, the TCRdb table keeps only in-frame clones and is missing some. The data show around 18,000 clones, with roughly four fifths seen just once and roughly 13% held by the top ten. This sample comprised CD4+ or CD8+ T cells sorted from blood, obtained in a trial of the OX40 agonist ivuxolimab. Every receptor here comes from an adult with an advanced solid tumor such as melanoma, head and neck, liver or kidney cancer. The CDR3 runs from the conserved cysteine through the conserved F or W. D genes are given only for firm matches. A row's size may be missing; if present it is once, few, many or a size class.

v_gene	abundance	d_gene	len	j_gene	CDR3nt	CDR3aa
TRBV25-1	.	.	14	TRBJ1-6	TGTGCCAGCAGTGGGGCGCAGAATAATTCACCCCTCCACTTT	CASSGAQNNSPLHF
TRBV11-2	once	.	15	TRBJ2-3	TGTGCCAGCAGCTTATGGTTCATCGGCACGGATACGCAGTATTTT	CASSLWFIGTDTQYF
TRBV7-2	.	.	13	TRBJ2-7	TGTGCCAGCAGCCGCGGGACCTCCTACGAGCAGTACTTC	CASSRGTSYEQYF
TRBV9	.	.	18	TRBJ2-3	TGTGCCAGCAGCGTAAGTGGACAGAGCGGGTCTAGCACAGATACGCAGTATTTT	CASSVSGQSGSSTDTQYF
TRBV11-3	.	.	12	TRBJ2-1	TGTGCCAGCAGCCCGGACCACAATGAGCAGTTCTTC	CASSPDHNEQFF
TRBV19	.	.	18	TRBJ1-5	TGTGCCAGTAGTCTCTCCGGGAGGACTATTTATAGCAATCAGCCCCAGCATTTT	CASSLSGRTIYSNQPQHF
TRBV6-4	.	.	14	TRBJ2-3	TGTGCCAGCAGAGTACAAAGGAACACAGATACGCAGTATTTT	CASRVQRNTDTQYF
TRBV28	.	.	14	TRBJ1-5	TGTGCCAGCATTCTCTCTCAGGGCTCTCAGCCCCAGCATTTT	CASILSQGSQPQHF
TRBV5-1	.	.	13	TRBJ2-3	TGCGCCAGCAGCTTGGGAGCAGCAGATACGCAGTATTTT	CASSLGAADTQYF
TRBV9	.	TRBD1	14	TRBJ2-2	TGTGCCAGCAGCACGTACAGGGGCACCGGGGAGCTGTTTTTT	CASSTYRGTGELFF
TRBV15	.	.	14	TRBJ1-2	TGTGCCACCAGCAGAGATACGACAGCCTATGGCTACACCTTC	CATSRDTTAYGYTF
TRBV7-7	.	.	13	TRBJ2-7	TGTGCCAGCAGCTCAAGTAGGGGAACGGAGCAGTACTTC	CASSSSRGTEQYF
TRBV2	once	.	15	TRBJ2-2	TGTGCCAGCAGTGTTCAGTCAGCAGGCACCGGGGAGCTGTTTTTT	CASSVQSAGTGELFF
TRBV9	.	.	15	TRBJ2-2	TGTGCCAGCAGCGTAGCAGGGCTAAACACCGGGGGGCTGTTTTTT	CASSVAGLNTGGLFF
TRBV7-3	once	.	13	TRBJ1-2	TGTGCCAGCAGCTTACACAGTAACTATGGCTACACCTTC	CASSLHSNYGYTF
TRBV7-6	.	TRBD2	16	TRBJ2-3	TGTGCCAGCAGCATAGGGGCGGGGGGTGGCACAGATACGCAGTATTTT	CASSIGAGGGTDTQYF
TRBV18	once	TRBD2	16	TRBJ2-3	TGTGCCAGCTCTACCCTCGGGACTAGCAACACAGATACGCAGTATTTT	CASSTLGTSNTDTQYF
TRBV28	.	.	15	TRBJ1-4	TGTGCCAGCAACAAAGGGGGTGCAACTAATGAAAAACTGTTTTTT	CASNKGGATNEKLFF
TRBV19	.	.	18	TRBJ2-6	TGTGCCAGTAGTATAGATGGACGGCCCTTATCTGGGGCCAACGTCCTGACTTTC	CASSIDGRPLSGANVLTF
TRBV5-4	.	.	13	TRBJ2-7	TGTGCCAGCAGCTTCGGTGGGAGATACGAGCAGTACTTC	CASSFGGRYEQYF
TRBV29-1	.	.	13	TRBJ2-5	TGCAGCGTGTCCGACGGTTGGAGGGAGACCCAGTACTTC	CSVSDGWRETQYF
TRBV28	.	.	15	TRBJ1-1	TGTGCCAGCAGTTACCTCCGCGGCGGTAGGACTGAAGCTTTCTTT	CASSYLRGGRTEAFF
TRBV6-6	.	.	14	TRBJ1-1	TGTGCCAGCAGTCCTGCAGGGGAGAACACTGAAGCTTTCTTT	CASSPAGENTEAFF
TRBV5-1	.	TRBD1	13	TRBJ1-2	TGCGCCAGCAGCTTGGCGCAGGGGGGAGGCTACACCTTC	CASSLAQGGGYTF
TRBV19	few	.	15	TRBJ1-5	TGTGCCAGTAGCCTTACTTCGGACTCGATCAGGCCCCAGCATTTT	CASSLTSDSIRPQHF
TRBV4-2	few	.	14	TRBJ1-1	TGTGCCAGCAGTCTTAATCCGGGTGGCACTGAAGCTTTCTTT	CASSLNPGGTEAFF
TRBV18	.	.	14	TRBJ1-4	TGTGCCAGCTCACCGGGACGGAGTAATGAAAAACTGTTTTTT	CASSPGRSNEKLFF
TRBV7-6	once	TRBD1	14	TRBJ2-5	TGTGCCAGCACCCGGACAGGGGCCGGGGAGACCCAGTACTTC	CASTRTGAGETQYF
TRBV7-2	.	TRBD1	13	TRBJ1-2	TGTGCCAGCAGCTCTGGACAGGCTGGTGGCTACACCTTC	CASSSGQAGGYTF
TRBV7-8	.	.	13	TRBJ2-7	TGTGCCAGCAGCTTAGATGTGGGCTACGAGCAGTACTTC	CASSLDVGYEQYF
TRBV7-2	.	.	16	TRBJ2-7	TGTGCCAGCAGCTTAGCGATTAGTGGCAGGAGGTACGAGCAGTACTTC	CASSLAISGRRYEQYF
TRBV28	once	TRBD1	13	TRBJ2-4	TGTGCCAGCAGACGTACAGGGGAAAACATTCAGTACTTC	CASRRTGENIQYF
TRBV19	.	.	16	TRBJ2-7	TGTGCCAGTAGTATAGTCATCGGCAGGGGACCCTACGAGCAGTACTTC	CASSIVIGRGPYEQYF
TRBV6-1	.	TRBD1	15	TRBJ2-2	TGTGCCAGCAGCTGGACAGGGGGTAGGACCGGGGAGCTGTTTTTT	CASSWTGGRTGELFF
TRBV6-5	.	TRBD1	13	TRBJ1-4	TGTGCCAGCAGTTTGGACAGGGGCGAAAAACTGTTTTTT	CASSLDRGEKLFF
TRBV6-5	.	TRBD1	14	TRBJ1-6	TGTGCCAGCGGGAACAGGGGTCCGAATTCACCCCTCCACTTT	CASGNRGPNSPLHF
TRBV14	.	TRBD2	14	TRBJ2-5	TGTGCCAGCAGCTGGACCGGGACTAGCGGGACCCAGTACTTC	CASSWTGTSGTQYF
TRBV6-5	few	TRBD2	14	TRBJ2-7	TGTGCCAGCAGCTCTAGCGGGAGAAAGCGCGAGCAGTACTTC	CASSSSGRKREQYF
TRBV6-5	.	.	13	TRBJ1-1	TGTGCCAGCAGTAACTACTTGAGCACTGAAGCTTTCTTT	CASSNYLSTEAFF
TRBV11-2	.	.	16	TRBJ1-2	TGTGCCAGCAGCTTAGTCGAGGCCCCTCCTAGCTATGGCTACACCTTC	CASSLVEAPPSYGYTF
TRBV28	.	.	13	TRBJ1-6	TGTGCCAGCAGGGGGCGGGGGAATTCACCCCTCCACTTT	CASRGRGNSPLHF
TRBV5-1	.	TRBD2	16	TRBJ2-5	TGCGCCAGCAGCTTGGCGGTAGCGGGAGCCGGCCAGACCCAGTACTTC	CASSLAVAGAGQTQYF
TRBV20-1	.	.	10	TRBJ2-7	TGCAGTGCGGACTACTACGAGCAGTACTTC	CSADYYEQYF
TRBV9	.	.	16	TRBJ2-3	TGTGCCAGCAGCGTAGGAGCAGGGGTGAGCACAGATACGCAGTATTTT	CASSVGAGVSTDTQYF
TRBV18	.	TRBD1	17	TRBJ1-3	TGTGCCAGCTCACCCTACGGACAGGGGACCTCTGGAAACACCATATATTTT	CASSPYGQGTSGNTIYF
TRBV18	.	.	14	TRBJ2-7	TGTGCCAGCTCAGCGGACAGCTTGTCCTACGAGCAGTACTTC	CASSADSLSYEQYF
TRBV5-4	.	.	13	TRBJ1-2	TGTGCCAGCAGCTTACCCCACAGGGAGGGCTACACCTTC	CASSLPHREGYTF
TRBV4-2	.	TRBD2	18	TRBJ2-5	TGTGCCAGCAGCCAATGGGGGCGTACTAGCGGGGGTTCGGAGACCCAGTACTTC	CASSQWGRTSGGSETQYF
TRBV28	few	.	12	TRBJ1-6	TGTGCCAGCACCAATTATAATTCACCCCTCCACTTT	CASTNYNSPLHF
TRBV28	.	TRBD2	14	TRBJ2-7	TGTGCCAGCAGACCGGGACTAGCTCCCTACGAGCAGTACTTC	CASRPGLAPYEQYF
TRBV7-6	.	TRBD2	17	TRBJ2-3	TGTGCCAGCAGCCCAGGAGCGGGAGGCACTACGTTAGATACGCAGTATTTT	CASSPGAGGTTLDTQYF
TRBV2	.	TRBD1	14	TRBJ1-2	TGTGCCAGCACTATACTACAGGGGGCTATTGGCTACACCTTC	CASTILQGAIGYTF
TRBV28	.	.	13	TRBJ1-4	TGTGCCAGCAGTTTGGGGGGAAATGAAAAACTGTTTTTT	CASSLGGNEKLFF
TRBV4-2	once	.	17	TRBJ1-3	TGTGCCAGCAGCCAAGATGGTCGGGGGGACTCTGGAAACACCATATATTTT	CASSQDGRGDSGNTIYF
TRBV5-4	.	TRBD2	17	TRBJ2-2	TGTGCCAGCAGCTTGGGAGGGACTAGCGGGGGATTCGGGGAGCTGTTTTTT	CASSLGGTSGGFGELFF
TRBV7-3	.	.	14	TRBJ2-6	TGTGCCAGCAGCTTGGCTTCTGGGGCCAACGTCCTGACTTTC	CASSLASGANVLTF
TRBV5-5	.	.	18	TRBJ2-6	TGTGCCAGCAGCTTGCGGGCCCAAAGCCCTTCTGGGGCCAACGTCCTGACTTTC	CASSLRAQSPSGANVLTF